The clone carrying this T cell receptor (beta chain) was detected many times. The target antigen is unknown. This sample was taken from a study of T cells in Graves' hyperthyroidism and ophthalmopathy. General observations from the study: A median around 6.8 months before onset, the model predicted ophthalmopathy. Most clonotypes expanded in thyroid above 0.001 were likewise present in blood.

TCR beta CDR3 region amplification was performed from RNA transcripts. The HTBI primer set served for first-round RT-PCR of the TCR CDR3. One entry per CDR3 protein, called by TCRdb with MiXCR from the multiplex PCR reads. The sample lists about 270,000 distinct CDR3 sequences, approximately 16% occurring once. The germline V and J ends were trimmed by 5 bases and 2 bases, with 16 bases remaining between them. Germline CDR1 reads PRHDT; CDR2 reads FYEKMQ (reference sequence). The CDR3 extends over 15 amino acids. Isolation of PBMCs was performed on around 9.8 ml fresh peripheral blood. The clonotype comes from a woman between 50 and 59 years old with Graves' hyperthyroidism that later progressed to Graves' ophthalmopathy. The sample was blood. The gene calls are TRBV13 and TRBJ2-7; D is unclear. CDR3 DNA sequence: TGTGCCAGCAGCCCCGGGTCTCCAGACCCCTACGAGCAGTACTTC. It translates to CASSPGSPDPYEQYF.